Listed here are 29 T cell receptor beta chains from one sample, sequenced in a study of vaccination and CD4 T cells after COVID-19. At the Johns Hopkins FTIC core, DNA taken from cultured CD4+ T cells was sequenced by way of the Oncomine TCR Beta short-read assay. Via MiXCR, TCRdb re-called the PCR reads, giving one row per CDR3 protein. The sample consists of around 16,000 distinct CDR3 sequences, roughly 44% of them appearing once. Their cognate antigens are unknown. Time point meaning: late sampling 161 to 241 days after vaccination in three convalescent patients. Treatment defined: roughly 11-day PBMC culture with coronavirus spike peptide pools or control peptides (ViraFEST assay). This sample comprised CD4+ T cells from blood, cultured in vitro, obtained about 7 months after SARS-CoV-2 vaccination. Receptor source: a human donor who had recovered from COVID-19.

This clonotype was observed a few times. The V gene is TRBV19, the J gene TRBJ1-5; 7 bases align to TRBD1. The CDR3 is 15 amino acids. V lost 4 bases to trimming and J lost 5 bases; unmatched junction nucleotides: 8. CDR1 is LNHDA, CDR2 SQIVND, per germline (reference sequence). The CDR3 nucleotides are TGTGCCAGTAGTAAGGGGACAGCAGGATATCAGCCCCAGCATTTT. Encoded protein: CASSKGTAGYQPQHF. Combining the CDR3 with reference TRBV19 and TRBJ1-5 gives the whole variable domain DGGITQSPKYLFRKEGQNVTLSCEQNLNHDAMYWYRQDPGQGLRLIYYSQIVNDFQKGDIAEGYSVSREKKESFPLTVTSAQKNPTAFYLCASSKGTAGYQPQHFGDGTRLSIL.

The chain has TRBV5-6 and TRBJ1-6; D gene unclear. V gave up 0 bases and J gave up 10 bases, with 11 bases separating them. CDR1 is SGHDT, CDR2 YYEEEE, per germline. The CDR3 consists of 14 residues. The CDR3 coding sequence is TGTGCCAGCAGCTTGGGGCCGGTAGACTCACCCCTCCACTTT. It encodes CASSLGPVDSPLHF.

The gene calls are TRBV21-1 and TRBJ1-3. TRBV21-1 is an annotated pseudogene. The CDR3 covers 12 residues. CDR3 amino acids: CASSETGNTIYF. The CDR3 bases are TGTGCCAGCAGCGAGACTGGAAACACCATATATTTT.

This clonotype was counted a few times. The genes are TRBV7-9 and TRBJ2-7, with D possibly TRBD1 on 8 matching bases. Germline V gives CDR1 SEHNR, CDR2 FQNEAQ (reference sequence). Trimming took 1 base from V and 9 from J, leaving 19 bases between them. The CDR3 extends over 15 amino acids. Here the CDR3 DNA reads TGTGCCAGCAGCTTAGATAGGGAGGGGACAGGCCGGCAGTACTTC. Translation: CASSLDREGTGRQYF.

The chain uses TRBV6-2 or TRBV6-3 and TRBJ2-1; unclear D gene. Per germline, CDR1 MNHEY and CDR2 SVGEGT. Trimming removed 10 bases from V and 8 bases from J, with 12 bases in between. The CDR3 spans 11 residues. Here the CDR3 reads CAIPPGDEQFF. The CDR3 coding sequence is TGTGCCATCCCCCCTGGCGATGAGCAGTTCTTC.

This chain uses TRBV5-4 with TRBJ2-1; 8 bases line up with TRBD2. The CDR3 extends over 15 amino acids. Germline lookup yields CDR1 SGHNT and CDR2 YYREEE (reference sequence). V shed 4 bases and J 10 bases; nucleotides not matched to a gene: 13. The CDR3 here is CASSRRGLVAGEQFF. For the CDR3, the DNA is TGTGCCAGCAGCCGGCGGGGACTAGTAGCTGGAGAGCAGTTCTTC.

The chain employs TRBV24-1 and TRBJ1-1; D not resolved. This CDR3 has 15 amino acids. V lost 0 bases, J lost 1 base, and 8 bases lay in between. CDR1 is KGHDR, CDR2 SFDVKD, per germline. The CDR3 DNA follows: TGTGCCACCAGTGATTTGGGGCACCGGAACACTGAAGCTTTCTTT. It yields the protein CATSDLGHRNTEAFF.

The rearrangement joins TRBV19 to TRBJ1-1; the D is unclear. CDR3 length equals 15 residues. Germline assignment: CDR1 LNHDA and CDR2 SQIVND (reference sequence). Trimming took 7 bases from V and 1 from J, leaving 16 bases between them. The CDR3, as DNA: TGTGCCAGTACCCTCCTCCGGGCTCCGAACACTGAAGCTTTCTTT. It translates to CASTLLRAPNTEAFF.

J is TRBJ1-1 and V is TRBV15; D is ambiguous. Trimming took off 0 bases at V and 6 bases at J, with 11 bases between the two ends. This CDR3 spans 14 amino acids. The germline V gene has CDR1 LNHNV and CDR2 YYDKDF (reference sequence). CDR3 residues: CATSRDGRTAEAFF. The DNA of the CDR3 is TGTGCCACCAGCAGAGATGGGAGGACGGCTGAAGCTTTCTTT.

The chain recombines TRBV4-3 with TRBJ2-3; D is unresolved. This CDR3 has 13 residues. Trimming left V 2 bases short and J 2 bases short, with 5 bases between. Germline CDR1 and CDR2: LGHNA and YSLEER. The CDR3: CASSQPPTDTQYF. The DNA of the CDR3 is TGCGCCAGCAGCCAACCCCCCACAGATACGCAGTATTTT.

This clonotype was seen a few times. The chain combines TRBV19 with TRBJ1-5; TRBD1 might be the D (6 bases). This CDR3 has 14 residues. CDR1 is LNHDA, CDR2 SQIVND, per germline (reference sequence). V was trimmed by 3 bases and J by 7 bases, leaving 13 bases between them. The CDR3 nucleotides read TGTGCCAGTAGTATGTATACAGGGAGGCAGCCCCAGCATTTT. As protein: CASSMYTGRQPQHF.

This clonotype ranks as medium-sized (0.01 to 0.1%). The J gene is TRBJ2-3, the V gene TRBV7-2, with 9 nucleotides matching TRBD1. The V gene's germline CDR1 is SGHTA and CDR2 FQGNSA. The CDR3 is made up of 16 amino acids. Trimming cost V 0 bases and J 6 bases; bases outside gene matches: 7. The CDR3 DNA follows: TGTGCCAGCAGCTTAGCCGGGACAGGGACAGGCGATACGCAGTATTTT. This encodes CASSLAGTGTGDTQYF.

This clonotype appeared a few times. V and J are TRBV6-1 and TRBJ1-2; 9 bases match TRBD1. The CDR3 loop spans 15 amino acids. CDR1 MNHNS and CDR2 SASEGT come from the germline V gene. The junction had 11 bases not matched to a gene; V was cut back by 6 bases and J by 6 bases. As DNA, the CDR3 is TGTGCCAGCAGACCGGACAGGGGCGCCCGGGATGGCTACACCTTC. Translation gives CASRPDRGARDGYTF.

V gene TRBV27 combines with J gene TRBJ2-1; 9 positions agree with TRBD2. The CDR3 spans 18 residues. Germline lookup yields CDR1 MNHEY and CDR2 SMNVEV (reference sequence). Trimming cost V 5 bases and J 0 bases; bases outside gene matches: 11. The DNA for the CDR3 is TGTGCCAGCAGTACCTCAGTGACTAGCGGACGCTCCTACAATGAGCAGTTCTTC. The encoded protein is CASSTSVTSGRSYNEQFF.

This chain links TRBV20-1 with TRBJ2-3; 10 bases are shared with TRBD2. Germline lookup yields CDR1 DFQATT and CDR2 SNEGSKA (reference sequence). J was trimmed by 1 base and V by 6 bases; bases with no gene match: 19. The CDR3 is 19 amino acids. CDR3 loop: CSAVLAGSWIGSGTDTQYF. DNA of the CDR3: TGCAGTGCGGTACTAGCGGGGAGTTGGATTGGTTCGGGCACAGATACGCAGTATTTT.

This clonotype has more than one count but fewer than ten. The chain is built from TRBV7-9 and TRBJ2-5, with TRBD2 identical over 9 bases. The germline gives CDR1 SEHNR, CDR2 FQNEAQ (reference sequence). The CDR3 length is 17 residues. Trimming removed 1 base from V and 5 bases from J; junction bases left unmatched: 11. The CDR3 loop is CASSLGLAEGPQETQYF. The CDR3 bases are TGTGCCAGCAGCTTAGGACTAGCGGAGGGGCCCCAGGAGACCCAGTACTTC.

The V and J genes are TRBV7-3 and TRBJ1-1, with a tentative D call TRBD1 (5 bases). V was cut by 4 bases and J by 1 base, with 7 bases left in between. The germline V gene encodes CDR1 SGHTA and CDR2 FQGTGA. This CDR3 is 13 amino acids long. The CDR3 DNA sequence: TGTGCCAGCAGCTACGGGGGGAACACTGAAGCTTTCTTT. It encodes CASSYGGNTEAFF.

This rearrangement joins TRBV4-2 to TRBJ1-2; perhaps TRBD1 as D (6 bases). V was trimmed by 0 bases and J by 4 bases, leaving 12 bases between them. The CDR3 extends over 15 amino acids. CDR1 is LGHNA and CDR2 is YNFKEQ in the germline V gene. CDR3 protein: CASSQEYGGAYGYTF. The CDR3 region has the DNA TGTGCCAGCAGCCAAGAGTACGGGGGCGCCTATGGCTACACCTTC.

The chain couples TRBV6-1 to TRBJ2-5, with 7 bases lining up with TRBD2. Germline trimming cut 6 bases from V and 2 bases from J; bases unmatched to any gene: 9. Germline CDR1 is MNHNS and CDR2 is SASEGT. CDR3 size: 15 residues. CDR3 region: CASSSKMGLQETQYF. Written as DNA, the CDR3 is TGTGCCAGCAGCTCCAAAATGGGACTACAAGAGACCCAGTACTTC.

The table lists this clonotype with a few counts. The CDR3 spells CSARPTSGGYADTQYF. The CDR3 region has the DNA TGCAGTGCTAGACCTACTAGCGGGGGGTACGCAGATACGCAGTATTTT. The rearrangement joins TRBV20-1 to TRBJ2-3; 12 nucleotides agree with TRBD2. V was pared by 2 bases and J by 4 bases, with 7 bases of the junction left unmatched. The CDR3 runs to 16 residues. CDR1 and CDR2 from the germline V gene are DFQATT and SNEGSKA (reference sequence).

This clonotype was observed a few times. The CDR3 sequence is CASSLVGSGGQETQYF. In nucleotides, the CDR3 is TGTGCCAGCAGCTTAGTTGGTAGCGGGGGACAAGAGACCCAGTACTTC. The chain links TRBV7-9 to TRBJ2-5, with TRBD2 matching over 9 bases. Germline assignment: CDR1 SEHNR and CDR2 FQNEAQ (reference sequence). The length of the CDR3 is 16 residues. Unmatched junction bases numbered 5, after V lost 1 base and J lost 2 bases.

The chain uses TRBV6-2 or TRBV6-3 and TRBJ2-5, with D unresolved. Between the trimmed V and J ends, which lost 1 base and 0 bases, there was a span of 12 bases. Germline values: CDR1 MNHEY, CDR2 SVGEGT. The CDR3 is made up of 16 amino acids. The CDR3 spells CASSYFRKEYQETQYF. The CDR3, as DNA: TGTGCCAGCAGTTACTTCCGCAAGGAGTACCAAGAGACCCAGTACTTC.

The chain uses TRBV6-1 and TRBJ1-3; 9 bases line up with TRBD1. There are 15 residues in the CDR3. Looked up from germline, CDR1 is MNHNS and CDR2 is SASEGT. J gave up 0 bases and V 7 bases, and 4 bases lay outside the gene matches. CDR3 protein: CASNYRGLSGNTIYF. The CDR3 DNA reads TGTGCCAGCAACTACAGGGGGCTCTCTGGAAACACCATATATTTT.

J is TRBJ2-1 and V is TRBV7-3, with a tentative D call TRBD2 (5 bases). Germline V gives CDR1 SGHTA, CDR2 FQGTGA. The V and J ends lost 2 bases and 12 bases respectively, with 14 bases between them. This CDR3 contains 13 residues. The CDR3 is CASSLAGLTRQFF. DNA of the CDR3: TGTGCCAGCAGCTTAGCCGGACTTACCCGGCAGTTCTTC.

This chain joins TRBV7-2 and TRBJ1-5; TRBD1 aligns across 9 bases. This CDR3 is 16 amino acids long. J gave up 1 base and V 5 bases, and 6 bases lay outside the gene matches. CDR1 is SGHTA, CDR2 FQGNSA, per germline. The CDR3 region is CASSLHGTGSNQPQHF. The CDR3 coding sequence is TGTGCCAGCAGCCTCCACGGGACAGGGAGCAATCAGCCCCAGCATTTT.

Sample share makes this clonotype medium-sized. The chain employs TRBV19 and TRBJ1-2, with a weak D call TRBD1 (5 bases). CDR3 length: 17 amino acids. V gave up 5 bases and J gave up 5 bases, with 24 bases separating them. The germline V gene has CDR1 LNHDA and CDR2 SQIVND (reference sequence). CDR3 residues: CASSSDPGRGAIYGYTF. CDR3 coding DNA: TGTGCCAGTAGTTCCGACCCAGGGAGAGGTGCTATATATGGCTACACCTTC.

This clonotype was counted between two and nine times. J is TRBJ2-5 and V is TRBV19, with 14 bases matching TRBD2. Germline assignment: CDR1 LNHDA and CDR2 SQIVND (reference sequence). With V trimmed by 5 bases and J by 2 bases, 7 bases remained unmatched. There are 17 residues in the CDR3. As DNA, the CDR3 is TGTGCCAGTAGTCAGGGACTAGCGGGAGTTGGGCAAGAGACCCAGTACTTC. It yields the protein CASSQGLAGVGQETQYF.

The chain carries TRBV10-3 and TRBJ2-5; TRBD1 aligns across 8 bases. In germline, CDR1 is ENHRY, CDR2 SYGVKD. Unmatched junction bases numbered 11, after V lost 4 bases and J lost 1 base. CDR3 length: 17 residues. CDR3 coding DNA: TGTGCCATCAGTGCCGACACAGGGGGGAGGTCCCAAGAGACCCAGTACTTC. As protein: CAISADTGGRSQETQYF.

This clonotype was seen just once. The rearrangement joins TRBV24-1 to TRBJ2-5; D is ambiguous. The CDR3 covers 15 residues. V lost 3 bases and J lost 2, with 12 bases in between. Germline values: CDR1 KGHDR, CDR2 SFDVKD. CDR3 coding DNA: TGTGCCACCAGTGATCCCCGGGCAGCACAAGAGACCCAGTACTTC. Translating it yields CATSDPRAAQETQYF.